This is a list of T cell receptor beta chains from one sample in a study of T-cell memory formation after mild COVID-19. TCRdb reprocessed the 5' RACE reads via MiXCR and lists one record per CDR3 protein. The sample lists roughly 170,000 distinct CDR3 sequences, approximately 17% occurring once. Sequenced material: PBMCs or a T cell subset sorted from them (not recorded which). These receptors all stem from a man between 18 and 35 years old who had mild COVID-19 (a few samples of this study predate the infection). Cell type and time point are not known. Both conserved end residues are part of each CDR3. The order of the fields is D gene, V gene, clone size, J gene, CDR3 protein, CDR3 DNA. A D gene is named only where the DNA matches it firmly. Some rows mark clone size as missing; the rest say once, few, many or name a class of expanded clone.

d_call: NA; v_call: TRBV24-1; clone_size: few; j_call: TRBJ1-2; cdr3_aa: CATSDGKQTHGYTF; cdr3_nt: TGTGCCACCAGTGATGGAAAACAAACCCATGGCTACACCTTC
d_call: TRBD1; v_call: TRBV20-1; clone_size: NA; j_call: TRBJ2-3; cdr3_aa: CSARALSQGAQDTQYF; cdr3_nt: TGCAGTGCTAGAGCCCTATCACAGGGGGCGCAGGATACGCAGTATTTT
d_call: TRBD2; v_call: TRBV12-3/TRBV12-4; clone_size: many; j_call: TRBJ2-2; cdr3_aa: CASIKLAGGNTGELFF; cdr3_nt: TGTGCCAGCATAAAACTAGCGGGGGGAAACACCGGGGAGCTGTTTTTT
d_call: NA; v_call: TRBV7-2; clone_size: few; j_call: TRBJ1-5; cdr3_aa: CASSAHWTSDQPQHF; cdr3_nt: TGTGCCAGCAGCGCTCATTGGACGTCGGATCAGCCCCAGCATTTT
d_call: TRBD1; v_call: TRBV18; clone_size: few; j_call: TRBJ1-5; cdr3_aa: CASSTDRAQPQHF; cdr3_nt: TGTGCCAGCTCAACAGACAGGGCGCAGCCCCAGCATTTT
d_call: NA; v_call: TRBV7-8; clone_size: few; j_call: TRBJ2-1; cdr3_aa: CASSSQTHYNEQFF; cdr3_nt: TGTGCCAGCAGTTCCCAGACGCACTACAATGAGCAGTTCTTC
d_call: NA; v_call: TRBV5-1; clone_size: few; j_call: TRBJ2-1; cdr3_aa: CASTLDGSYNEQFF; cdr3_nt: TGCGCCAGCACCTTGGACGGCTCCTACAATGAGCAGTTCTTC
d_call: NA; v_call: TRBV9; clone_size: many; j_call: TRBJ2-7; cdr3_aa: CASSYSPSPGEQYF; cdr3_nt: TGTGCCAGCAGCTACTCCCCCTCCCCCGGGGAGCAGTACTTC
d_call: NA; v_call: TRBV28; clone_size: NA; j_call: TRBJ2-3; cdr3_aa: CATGPGGATDTQYF; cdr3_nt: TGTGCCACCGGACCGGGCGGCGCCACAGATACGCAGTATTTT
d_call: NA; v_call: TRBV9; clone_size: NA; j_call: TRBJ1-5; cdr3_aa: CASSAEGNQPQHF; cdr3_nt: TGTGCCAGCAGCGCCGAGGGCAATCAGCCCCAGCATTTT
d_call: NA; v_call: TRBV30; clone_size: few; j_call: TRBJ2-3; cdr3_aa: CAWSAGGRDTQYF; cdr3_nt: TGTGCCTGGAGTGCCGGGGGTCGGGATACGCAGTATTTT
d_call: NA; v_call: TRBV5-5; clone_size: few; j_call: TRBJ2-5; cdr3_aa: CASSLRGGKETQYF; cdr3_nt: TGTGCCAGCAGCTTGAGAGGGGGAAAAGAGACCCAGTACTTC
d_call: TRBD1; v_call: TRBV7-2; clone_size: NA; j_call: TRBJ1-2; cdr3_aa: CASSSRDRGQYYGYTF; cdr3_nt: TGTGCCAGCAGCTCCCGGGACAGGGGGCAATACTATGGCTACACCTTC
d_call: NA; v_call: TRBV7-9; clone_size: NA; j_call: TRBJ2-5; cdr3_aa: CASSLSRDAQYF; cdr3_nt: TGTGCCAGCAGCTTGTCGCGGGACGCCCAGTACTTC
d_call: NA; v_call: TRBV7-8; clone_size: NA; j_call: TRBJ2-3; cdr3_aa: CASSFFGARGTQYF; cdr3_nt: TGTGCCAGCAGCTTCTTTGGGGCGAGGGGGACGCAGTATTTT
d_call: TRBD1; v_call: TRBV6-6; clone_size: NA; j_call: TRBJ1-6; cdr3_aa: CASSRDREDSPLHF; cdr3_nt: TGTGCCAGCAGCCGTGACAGGGAAGATTCACCCCTCCACTTT
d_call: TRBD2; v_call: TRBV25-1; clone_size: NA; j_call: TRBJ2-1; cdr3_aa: CASSGLAGDHNEQFF; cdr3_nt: TGTGCCAGCAGTGGACTAGCGGGGGACCACAATGAGCAGTTCTTC